The rows below give T cell receptor beta chains drawn from one sample of a study of CD8 T cells in ankylosing spondylitis. TCRdb recomputed calls from the 5' RACE reads with MiXCR, one row per CDR3 protein. The table has approximately 210,000 distinct CDR3 sequences, about 13% seen once; the top ten hold 16%. Specimen: blood, either unsorted or a sorted T cell fraction (not recorded which). The receptors shown here come from a male donor with ankylosing spondylitis or in good health (not recorded which). Both conserved end residues are part of each CDR3. The order of the fields is V gene, D gene, J gene, clone size, CDR3 protein, CDR3 DNA. D genes are given only for firm matches. The listing skips clone size in some rows; elsewhere it reads once, few, many or a size class.

v_gene: TRBV7-6; d_gene: .; j_gene: TRBJ2-7; abundance: few; CDR3aa: CASSLGPEDTYEQYF; CDR3nt: TGTGCCAGCAGCTTGGGACCCGAGGACACCTACGAGCAGTACTTC
v_gene: TRBV11-3; d_gene: .; j_gene: TRBJ1-2; abundance: few; CDR3aa: CASSPWGGQDYGYTF; CDR3nt: TGTGCCAGCAGCCCCTGGGGGGGGCAAGACTATGGCTACACCTTC
v_gene: TRBV7-9; d_gene: TRBD1; j_gene: TRBJ2-7; abundance: few; CDR3aa: CASSLEGDRAYEQYF; CDR3nt: TGTGCCAGCAGCTTGGAGGGGGACAGGGCCTACGAGCAGTACTTC
v_gene: TRBV4-1; d_gene: .; j_gene: TRBJ2-2; abundance: .; CDR3aa: CASSFVTGELFF; CDR3nt: TGCGCCAGCAGCTTCGTCACCGGGGAGCTGTTTTTT
v_gene: TRBV6-1; d_gene: .; j_gene: TRBJ2-2; abundance: few; CDR3aa: CASSENPGGTGELFF; CDR3nt: TGTGCCAGCAGTGAAAATCCCGGGGGAACCGGGGAGCTGTTTTTT
v_gene: TRBV6-6; d_gene: .; j_gene: TRBJ1-2; abundance: few; CDR3aa: CASSYSANGYTF; CDR3nt: TGTGCCAGCAGTTACTCAGCGAATGGCTACACCTTC
v_gene: TRBV12-3/TRBV12-4; d_gene: TRBD1; j_gene: TRBJ2-1; abundance: many; CDR3aa: CASSFLTGGNEQFF; CDR3nt: TGTGCCAGCAGTTTCCTGACAGGGGGCAATGAGCAGTTCTTC
v_gene: TRBV9; d_gene: TRBD2; j_gene: TRBJ2-1; abundance: few; CDR3aa: CASSVGGGSYNEQFF; CDR3nt: TGTGCCAGCAGCGTAGGCGGGGGCTCCTACAATGAGCAGTTCTTC
v_gene: TRBV18; d_gene: .; j_gene: TRBJ2-5; abundance: .; CDR3aa: CASSLSPGLERETQYF; CDR3nt: TGTGCCAGCTCACTCTCTCCGGGTCTCGAAAGGGAGACCCAGTACTTC
v_gene: TRBV6-4; d_gene: TRBD1; j_gene: TRBJ2-3; abundance: .; CDR3aa: CASAQGEMSTDTQYF; CDR3nt: TGTGCCAGCGCGCAGGGGGAGATGAGCACAGATACGCAGTATTTT
v_gene: TRBV6-1; d_gene: .; j_gene: TRBJ1-2; abundance: .; CDR3aa: CASTRIRGAPNYGYTF; CDR3nt: TGTGCCAGCACCCGAATCCGGGGCGCTCCCAACTATGGCTACACCTTC
v_gene: TRBV14; d_gene: .; j_gene: TRBJ2-7; abundance: .; CDR3aa: CASSQGQDPAYEQYF; CDR3nt: TGTGCCAGCAGCCAAGGTCAGGATCCAGCCTACGAGCAGTACTTC
v_gene: TRBV3-1; d_gene: TRBD2; j_gene: TRBJ2-7; abundance: many; CDR3aa: CASSPGLASYEQYF; CDR3nt: TGTGCCAGCAGTCCGGGACTAGCGAGTTACGAGCAGTACTTC
v_gene: TRBV5-1; d_gene: .; j_gene: TRBJ2-1; abundance: many; CDR3aa: CASSLESSVIYYNEQFF; CDR3nt: TGCGCCAGCAGCTTGGAGTCTAGCGTGATCTACTACAATGAGCAGTTCTTC
v_gene: TRBV10-3; d_gene: TRBD1; j_gene: TRBJ2-7; abundance: .; CDR3aa: CAISGQEGASYEQYF; CDR3nt: TGTGCCATCAGTGGGCAAGAGGGGGCCTCCTACGAGCAGTACTTC
v_gene: TRBV7-9; d_gene: TRBD2; j_gene: TRBJ2-7; abundance: few; CDR3aa: CASSLSSGSLGEQYF; CDR3nt: TGTGCCAGCAGCTTGTCCAGCGGGAGCTTGGGGGAGCAGTACTTC
v_gene: TRBV4-1; d_gene: TRBD2; j_gene: TRBJ2-5; abundance: .; CDR3aa: CASSHNRELAGAGETQYF; CDR3nt: TGCGCCAGCAGCCATAATAGGGAGCTAGCGGGGGCGGGAGAGACCCAGTACTTC
v_gene: TRBV13; d_gene: .; j_gene: TRBJ1-1; abundance: few; CDR3aa: CASSFFGGTEAFF; CDR3nt: TGTGCCAGCAGCTTTTTCGGCGGGACTGAAGCTTTCTTT
v_gene: TRBV29-1; d_gene: TRBD1; j_gene: TRBJ1-1; abundance: .; CDR3aa: CSVSGARGPGTEAFF; CDR3nt: TGCAGCGTGTCGGGCGCCAGGGGGCCGGGGACTGAAGCTTTCTTT
v_gene: TRBV20-1; d_gene: .; j_gene: TRBJ2-1; abundance: few; CDR3aa: CSVKGSYRVYNEQFF; CDR3nt: TGCAGTGTCAAAGGGTCGTATCGGGTCTACAATGAGCAGTTCTTC
v_gene: TRBV4-1; d_gene: TRBD2; j_gene: TRBJ2-2; abundance: few; CDR3aa: CASSLVLAGGTGELFF; CDR3nt: TGCGCCAGCAGCCTGGTGCTAGCGGGGGGGACCGGGGAGCTGTTTTTT
v_gene: TRBV9; d_gene: .; j_gene: TRBJ2-5; abundance: .; CDR3aa: CASSVGSSGGPRGVEKETQYF; CDR3nt: TGTGCCAGCAGCGTAGGGTCATCGGGTGGACCGCGCGGAGTCGAAAAAGAGACCCAGTACTTC
v_gene: TRBV6-5; d_gene: .; j_gene: TRBJ2-7; abundance: .; CDR3aa: CASSTYGSSYEQYF; CDR3nt: TGTGCCAGCAGTACTTACGGGAGCTCCTACGAGCAGTACTTC
v_gene: TRBV27; d_gene: TRBD2; j_gene: TRBJ2-2; abundance: few; CDR3aa: CASSARSGRTYKFSGELFF; CDR3nt: TGTGCCAGCAGCGCCCGTAGCGGGAGGACCTATAAATTCTCCGGGGAGCTGTTTTTT
v_gene: TRBV19; d_gene: .; j_gene: TRBJ1-1; abundance: few; CDR3aa: CASSTGGLNTEAFF; CDR3nt: TGTGCCAGTTCTACGGGGGGGTTGAACACTGAAGCTTTCTTT
v_gene: TRBV28; d_gene: TRBD2; j_gene: TRBJ2-3; abundance: many; CDR3aa: CASRSTSGRAGDTQYF; CDR3nt: TGTGCCAGCAGGTCGACTAGCGGGAGGGCCGGAGATACGCAGTATTTT
v_gene: TRBV6-1; d_gene: .; j_gene: TRBJ1-5; abundance: .; CDR3aa: CASSGEGGSNQPQHF; CDR3nt: TGTGCCAGCAGTGGAGAGGGTGGAAGCAATCAGCCCCAGCATTTT
v_gene: TRBV6-5; d_gene: TRBD2; j_gene: TRBJ2-1; abundance: .; CDR3aa: CASSYRLAGDIGMENEQFF; CDR3nt: TGTGCCAGCAGTTACAGGCTAGCGGGGGATATTGGGATGGAGAATGAGCAGTTCTTC
v_gene: TRBV5-5; d_gene: .; j_gene: TRBJ1-3; abundance: many; CDR3aa: CASSLLSGNTIYF; CDR3nt: TGTGCCAGCAGCTTACTCTCTGGAAACACCATATATTTT
v_gene: TRBV6-4; d_gene: .; j_gene: TRBJ2-1; abundance: few; CDR3aa: CASSDPGDWRLPNSYNEQFF; CDR3nt: TGTGCCAGCAGTGACCCTGGTGATTGGCGACTACCCAACTCCTACAATGAGCAGTTCTTC
v_gene: TRBV7-6; d_gene: .; j_gene: TRBJ2-5; abundance: .; CDR3aa: CASSPWWEQETQYF; CDR3nt: TGTGCCAGCAGTCCCTGGTGGGAACAAGAGACCCAGTACTTC
v_gene: TRBV27; d_gene: .; j_gene: TRBJ2-1; abundance: few; CDR3aa: CASSPTGVGSYNEQFF; CDR3nt: TGTGCCAGCAGCCCAACCGGGGTGGGGTCCTACAATGAGCAGTTCTTC
v_gene: TRBV5-6; d_gene: .; j_gene: TRBJ2-1; abundance: .; CDR3aa: CASHARSGTYYNEQFF; CDR3nt: TGTGCCAGCCACGCCCGATCAGGGACATACTACAATGAGCAGTTCTTC
v_gene: TRBV2; d_gene: .; j_gene: TRBJ2-2; abundance: .; CDR3aa: CASSEAPDRLNTGELFF; CDR3nt: TGTGCCAGCAGTGAAGCCCCAGACAGATTGAACACCGGGGAGCTGTTTTTT
v_gene: TRBV11-3; d_gene: TRBD2; j_gene: TRBJ2-7; abundance: .; CDR3aa: CASSLRDYSYEQYF; CDR3nt: TGTGCCAGCAGCTTAAGGGACTACTCCTACGAGCAGTACTTC